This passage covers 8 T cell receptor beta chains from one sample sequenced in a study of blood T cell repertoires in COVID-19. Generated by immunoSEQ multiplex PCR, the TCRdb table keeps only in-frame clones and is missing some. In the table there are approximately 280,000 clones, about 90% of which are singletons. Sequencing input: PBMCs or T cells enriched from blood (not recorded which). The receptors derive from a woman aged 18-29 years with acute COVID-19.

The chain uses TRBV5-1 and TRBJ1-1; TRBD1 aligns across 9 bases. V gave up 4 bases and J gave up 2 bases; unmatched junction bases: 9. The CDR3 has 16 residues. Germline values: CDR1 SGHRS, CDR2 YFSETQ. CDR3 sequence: CASSPYGTGYNTEAFF. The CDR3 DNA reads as TGCGCCAGCAGCCCCTACGGGACAGGGTATAACACTGAAGCTTTCTTT.

This chain's CDR3 is CASFRDSTWETQYF. The CDR3, as DNA: TGTGCCAGCTTCCGGGACTCAACATGGGAGACCCAGTACTTC. The chain joins TRBV18 to TRBJ2-5; the D gene is possibly TRBD2 (6 bases). CDR3 length equals 14 residues. Germline V gene lookup returns CDR1 KGHSH and CDR2 LQKENI. The V gene lost 7 bases and the J gene lost 5 bases, with 17 bases spanning the gap.

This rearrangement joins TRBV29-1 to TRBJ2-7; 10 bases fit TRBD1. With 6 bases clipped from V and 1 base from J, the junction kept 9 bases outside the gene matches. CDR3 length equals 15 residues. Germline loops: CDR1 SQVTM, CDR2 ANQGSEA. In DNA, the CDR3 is TGCAGCGTCGTAACCGGGACAGGGGCTTCCTACGAGCAGTACTTC. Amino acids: CSVVTGTGASYEQYF.

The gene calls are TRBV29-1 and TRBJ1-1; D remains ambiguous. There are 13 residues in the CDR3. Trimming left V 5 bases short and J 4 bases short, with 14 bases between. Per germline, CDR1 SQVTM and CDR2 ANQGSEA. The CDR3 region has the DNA TGCAGCGTTTGGAGAGGCATGGGCACTGAAGCTTTCTTT. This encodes CSVWRGMGTEAFF.

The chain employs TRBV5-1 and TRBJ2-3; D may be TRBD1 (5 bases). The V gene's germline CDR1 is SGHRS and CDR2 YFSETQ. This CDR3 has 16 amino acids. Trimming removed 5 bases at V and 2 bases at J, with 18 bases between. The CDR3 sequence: CASSGAQGIPTDTQYF. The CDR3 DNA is TGCGCCAGCAGTGGGGCGCAGGGAATTCCCACAGATACGCAGTATTTT.

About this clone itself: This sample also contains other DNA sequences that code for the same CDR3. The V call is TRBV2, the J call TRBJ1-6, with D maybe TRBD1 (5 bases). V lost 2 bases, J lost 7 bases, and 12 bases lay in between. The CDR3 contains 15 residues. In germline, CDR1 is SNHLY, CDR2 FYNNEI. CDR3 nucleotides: TGTGCCAGCAGTGAAAGGCAGGGATCCAATTCACCCCTCCACTTT. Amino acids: CASSERQGSNSPLHF.

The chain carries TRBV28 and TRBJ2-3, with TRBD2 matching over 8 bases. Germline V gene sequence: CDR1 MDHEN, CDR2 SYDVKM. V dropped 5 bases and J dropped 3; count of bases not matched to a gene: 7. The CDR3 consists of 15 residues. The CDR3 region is CASSPRASGTDTQYF. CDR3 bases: TGTGCCAGCAGTCCCCGGGCTAGCGGGACAGATACGCAGTATTTT.

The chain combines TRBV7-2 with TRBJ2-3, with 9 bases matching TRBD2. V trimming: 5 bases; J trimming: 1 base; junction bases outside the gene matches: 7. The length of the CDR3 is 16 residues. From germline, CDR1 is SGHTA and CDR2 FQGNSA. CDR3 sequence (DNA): TGTGCCAGCAGCCTCCGACTAGCGGAAGGCACAGATACGCAGTATTTT. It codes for CASSLRLAEGTDTQYF.